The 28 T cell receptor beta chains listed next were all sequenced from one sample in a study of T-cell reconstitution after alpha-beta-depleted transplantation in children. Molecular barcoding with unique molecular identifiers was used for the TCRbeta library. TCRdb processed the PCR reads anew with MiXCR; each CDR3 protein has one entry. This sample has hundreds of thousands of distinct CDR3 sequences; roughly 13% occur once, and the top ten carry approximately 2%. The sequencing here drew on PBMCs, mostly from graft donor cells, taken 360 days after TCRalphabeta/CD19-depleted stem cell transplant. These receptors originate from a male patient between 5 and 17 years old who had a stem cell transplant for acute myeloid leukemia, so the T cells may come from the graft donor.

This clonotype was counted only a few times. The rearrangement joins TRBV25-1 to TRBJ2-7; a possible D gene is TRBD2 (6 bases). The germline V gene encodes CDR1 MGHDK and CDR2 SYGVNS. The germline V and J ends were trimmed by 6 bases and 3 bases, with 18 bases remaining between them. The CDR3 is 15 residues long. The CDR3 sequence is CASSYGGMGLYEQYF. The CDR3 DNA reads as TGTGCCAGCAGCTACGGGGGAATGGGGCTCTACGAGCAGTACTTC.

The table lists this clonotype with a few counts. CDR3 DNA sequence: TGCGCCAGCAGCCCAGTTGGGGGGGTACTATCAGGAAACACCATATATTTT. Translating it yields CASSPVGGVLSGNTIYF. The rearrangement links TRBV4-3 to TRBJ1-3, with a tentative D call TRBD1 (5 bases). The CDR3 is 17 amino acids. Between the trimmed V and J ends, which lost 4 bases and 4 bases, there was a span of 20 bases. CDR1 LGHNA and CDR2 YSLEER come from the germline V gene.

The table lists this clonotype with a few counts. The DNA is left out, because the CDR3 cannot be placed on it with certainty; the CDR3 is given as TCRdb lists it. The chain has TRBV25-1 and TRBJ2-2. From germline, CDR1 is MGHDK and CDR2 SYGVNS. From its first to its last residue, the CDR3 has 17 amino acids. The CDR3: CASSGSAGVAEPGSCFF.

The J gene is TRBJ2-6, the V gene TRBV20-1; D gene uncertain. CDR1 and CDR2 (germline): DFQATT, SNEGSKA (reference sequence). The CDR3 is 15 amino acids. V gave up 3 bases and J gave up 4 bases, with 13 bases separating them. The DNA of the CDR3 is TGCAGTGCTAGTAGCCGGCGCGGCGGGGCCAACGTCCTGACTTTC. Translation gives CSASSRRGGANVLTF.

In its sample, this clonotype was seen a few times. This chain's CDR3 is CATSRGLTSGANVLTF. DNA for the CDR3: TGTGCCACCAGCAGAGGACTTACCTCTGGGGCCAACGTCCTGACTTTC. The chain employs TRBV15 and TRBJ2-6, with D unclear. Per germline, CDR1 LNHNV and CDR2 YYDKDF (reference sequence). This CDR3 region has 16 residues. The V gene lost 1 base and the J gene lost 0 bases, with 7 bases spanning the gap.

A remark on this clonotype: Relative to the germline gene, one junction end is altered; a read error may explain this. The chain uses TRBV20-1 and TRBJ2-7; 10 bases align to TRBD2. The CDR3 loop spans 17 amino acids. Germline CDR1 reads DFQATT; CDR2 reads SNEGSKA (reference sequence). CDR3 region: CCARVAGGPVSSYEQYF. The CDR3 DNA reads TGCTGTGCTAGAGTAGCGGGAGGCCCTGTAAGCTCCTACGAGCAGTACTTC.

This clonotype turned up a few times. The CDR3 bases are TGTGCCAGCAGCTTAGCATGGCCGGGACAGGCACAGGAAGAGACCCAGTACTTC. Protein sequence: CASSLAWPGQAQEETQYF. The chain joins TRBV7-2 to TRBJ2-5; 8 bases are shared with TRBD1. V was clipped by 0 bases and J by 3 bases; unmatched bases: 12. Germline V gene data show CDR1 as SGHTA and CDR2 as FQGNSA. The CDR3 has 18 amino acids.

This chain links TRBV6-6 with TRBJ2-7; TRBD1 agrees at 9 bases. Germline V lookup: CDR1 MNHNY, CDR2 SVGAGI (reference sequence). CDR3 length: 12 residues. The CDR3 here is CAAGTGPGEQYF. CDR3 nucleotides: TGTGCGGCCGGGACAGGGCCCGGGGAGCAGTACTTC.

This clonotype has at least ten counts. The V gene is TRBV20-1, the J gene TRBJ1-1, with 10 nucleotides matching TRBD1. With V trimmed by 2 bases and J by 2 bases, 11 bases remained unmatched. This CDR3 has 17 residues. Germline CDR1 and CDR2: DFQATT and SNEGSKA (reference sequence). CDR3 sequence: CSARPSTGGGYNTEAFF. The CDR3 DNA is TGCAGTGCTAGACCCTCGACAGGGGGCGGATATAACACTGAAGCTTTCTTT.

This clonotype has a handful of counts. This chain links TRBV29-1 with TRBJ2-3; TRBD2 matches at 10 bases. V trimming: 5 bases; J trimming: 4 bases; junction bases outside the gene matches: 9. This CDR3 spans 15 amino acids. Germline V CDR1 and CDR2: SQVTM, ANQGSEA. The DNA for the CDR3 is TGCAGCGTTCTCGGGGGGCTAGCGGGAGCAGATACGCAGTATTTT. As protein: CSVLGGLAGADTQYF.

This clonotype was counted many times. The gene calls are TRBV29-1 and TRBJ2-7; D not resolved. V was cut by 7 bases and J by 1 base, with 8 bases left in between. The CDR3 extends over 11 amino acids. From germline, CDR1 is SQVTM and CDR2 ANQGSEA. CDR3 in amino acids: CSAGESYEQYF. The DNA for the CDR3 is TGCAGCGCGGGCGAGTCCTACGAGCAGTACTTC.

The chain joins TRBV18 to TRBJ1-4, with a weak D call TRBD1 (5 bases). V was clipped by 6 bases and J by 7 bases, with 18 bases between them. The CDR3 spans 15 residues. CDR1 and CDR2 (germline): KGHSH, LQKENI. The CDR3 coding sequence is TGTGCCAGCTCCAACGGGGCTCTAGGAGGTGAAAAACTGTTTTTT. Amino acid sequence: CASSNGALGGEKLFF.

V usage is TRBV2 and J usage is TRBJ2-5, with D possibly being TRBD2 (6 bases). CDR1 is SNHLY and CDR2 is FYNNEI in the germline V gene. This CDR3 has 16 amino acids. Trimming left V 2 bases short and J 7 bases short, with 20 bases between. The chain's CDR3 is CASSEFSMTSGWTQYF. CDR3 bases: TGTGCCAGCAGTGAATTCTCCATGACTAGTGGGTGGACCCAGTACTTC. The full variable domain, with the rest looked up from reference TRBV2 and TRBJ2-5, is EPEVTQTPSHQVTQMGQEVILRCVPISNHLYFYWYRQILGQKVEFLVSFYNNEISEKSEIFDDQFSVERPDGSNFTLKIRSTKLEDSAMYFCASSEFSMTSGWTQYFGPGTRLLVL.

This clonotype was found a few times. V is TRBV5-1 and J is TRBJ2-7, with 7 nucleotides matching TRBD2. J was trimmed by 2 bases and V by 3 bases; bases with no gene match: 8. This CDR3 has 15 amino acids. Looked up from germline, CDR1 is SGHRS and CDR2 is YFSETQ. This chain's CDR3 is CASSSRLASPYEQYF. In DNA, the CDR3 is TGCGCCAGCAGCTCCCGACTAGCTTCCCCCTACGAGCAGTACTTC.

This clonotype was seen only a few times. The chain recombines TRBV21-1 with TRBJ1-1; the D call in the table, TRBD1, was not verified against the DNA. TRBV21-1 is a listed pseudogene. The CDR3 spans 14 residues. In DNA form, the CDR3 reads TGTGCCAGCAGCGCTAGACAGAGGGACACTGAAGCTTTCTTT. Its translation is CASSARQRDTEAFF.

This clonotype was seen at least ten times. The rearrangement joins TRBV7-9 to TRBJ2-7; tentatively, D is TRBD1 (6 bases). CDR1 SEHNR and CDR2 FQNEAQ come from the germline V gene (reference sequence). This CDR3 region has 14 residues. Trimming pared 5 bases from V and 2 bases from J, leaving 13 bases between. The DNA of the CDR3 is TGTGCCAGCAGCCAAGCGACAGGTGCCTACGAGCAGTACTTC. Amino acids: CASSQATGAYEQYF.

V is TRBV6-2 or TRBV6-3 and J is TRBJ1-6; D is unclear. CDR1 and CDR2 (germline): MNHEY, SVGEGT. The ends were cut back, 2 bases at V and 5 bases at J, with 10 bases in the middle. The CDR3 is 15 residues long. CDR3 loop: CASSYGTANNSPLHF. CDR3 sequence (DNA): TGTGCCAGCAGTTACGGTACAGCAAATAATTCACCCCTCCACTTT.

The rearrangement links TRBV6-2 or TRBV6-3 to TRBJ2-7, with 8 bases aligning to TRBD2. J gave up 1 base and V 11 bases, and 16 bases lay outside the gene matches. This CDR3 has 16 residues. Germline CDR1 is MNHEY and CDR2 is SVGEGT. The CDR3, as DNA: TGTGCCTCCATGGTAGAAGCGGGAGAAGATTCCTACGAGCAGTACTTC. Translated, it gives CASMVEAGEDSYEQYF.

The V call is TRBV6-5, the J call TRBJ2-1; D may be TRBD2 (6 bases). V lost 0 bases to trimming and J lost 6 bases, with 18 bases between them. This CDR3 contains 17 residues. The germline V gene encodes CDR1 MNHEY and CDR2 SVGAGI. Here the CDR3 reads CASSYSSLGLASNEQFF. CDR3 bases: TGTGCCAGCAGTTACTCAAGTCTGGGACTGGCGAGCAATGAGCAGTTCTTC.

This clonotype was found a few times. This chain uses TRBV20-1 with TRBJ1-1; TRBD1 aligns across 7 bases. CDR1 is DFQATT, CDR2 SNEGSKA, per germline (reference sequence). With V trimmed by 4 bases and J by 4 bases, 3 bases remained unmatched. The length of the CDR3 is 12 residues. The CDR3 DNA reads TGCAGTGCTATAGAGGGGGCCACTGAAGCTTTCTTT. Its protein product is CSAIEGATEAFF.

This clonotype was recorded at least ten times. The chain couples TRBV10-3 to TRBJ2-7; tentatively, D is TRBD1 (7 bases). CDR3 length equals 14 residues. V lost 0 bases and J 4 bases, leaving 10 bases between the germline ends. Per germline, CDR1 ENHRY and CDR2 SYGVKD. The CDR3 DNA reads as TGTGCCATCAGTGAGTCGGCAGGGGGGTACGAGCAGTACTTC. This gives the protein CAISESAGGYEQYF.

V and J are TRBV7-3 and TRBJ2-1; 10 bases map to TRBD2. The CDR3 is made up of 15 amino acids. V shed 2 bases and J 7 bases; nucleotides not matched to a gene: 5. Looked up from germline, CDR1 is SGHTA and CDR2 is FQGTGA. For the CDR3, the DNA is TGTGCCAGCAGCTTACTAGCGGGAGATACGAATGAGCAGTTCTTC. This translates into CASSLLAGDTNEQFF.

CDR3 region: CATSDFSVTGAAGELFF. CDR3 coding DNA: TGTGCCACCAGTGATTTCTCCGTGACAGGGGCGGCCGGGGAGCTGTTTTTT. The rearrangement uses TRBV24-1 and TRBJ2-2; 8 bases are a match to TRBD1. The germline V gene encodes CDR1 KGHDR and CDR2 SFDVKD. V dropped 1 base and J dropped 6; count of bases not matched to a gene: 9. The CDR3 runs 17 residues.

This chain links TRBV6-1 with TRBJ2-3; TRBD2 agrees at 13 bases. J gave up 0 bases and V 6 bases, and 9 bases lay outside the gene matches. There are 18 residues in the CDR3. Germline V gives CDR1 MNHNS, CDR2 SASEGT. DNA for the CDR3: TGTGCCAGCAGCCGACTAGCGGGGGGACAAGCTAGCACAGATACGCAGTATTTT. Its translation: CASSRLAGGQASTDTQYF.

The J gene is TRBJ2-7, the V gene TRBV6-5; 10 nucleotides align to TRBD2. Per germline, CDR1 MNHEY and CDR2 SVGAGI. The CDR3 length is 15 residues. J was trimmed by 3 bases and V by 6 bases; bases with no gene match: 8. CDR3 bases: TGTGCCAGCAGCCGGCTAGCGGGAGACAACTACGAGCAGTACTTC. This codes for CASSRLAGDNYEQYF.

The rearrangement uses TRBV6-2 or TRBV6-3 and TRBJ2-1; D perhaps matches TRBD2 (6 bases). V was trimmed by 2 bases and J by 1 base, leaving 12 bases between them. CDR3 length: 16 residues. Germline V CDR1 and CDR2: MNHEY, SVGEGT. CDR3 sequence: CASSYRGTVSYNEQFF. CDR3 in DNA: TGTGCCAGCAGTTACCGAGGGACTGTTTCCTACAATGAGCAGTTCTTC.

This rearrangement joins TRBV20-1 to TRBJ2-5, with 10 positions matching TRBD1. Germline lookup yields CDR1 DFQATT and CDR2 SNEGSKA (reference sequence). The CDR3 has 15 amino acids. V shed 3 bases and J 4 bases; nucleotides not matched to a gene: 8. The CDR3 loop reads CSASTGTGVSETQYF. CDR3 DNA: TGCAGTGCTAGTACCGGGACAGGGGTGTCAGAGACCCAGTACTTC.

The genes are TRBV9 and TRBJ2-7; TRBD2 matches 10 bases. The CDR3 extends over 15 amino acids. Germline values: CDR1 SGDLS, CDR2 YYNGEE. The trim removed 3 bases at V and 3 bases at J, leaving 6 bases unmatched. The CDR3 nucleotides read TGTGCCAGCAGCGCCTTAGCGGGAGGAGTCTACGAGCAGTACTTC. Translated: CASSALAGGVYEQYF.